These 9 T cell receptor beta chains came from one sample sequenced in a study of T cells after yellow fever vaccination. TCRdb processed the 5' RACE reads anew with MiXCR; each CDR3 protein has one entry. The data show approximately 340,000 distinct CDR3 sequences, 8.5% to 10% seen once. The sequencing here drew on PBMCs, taken on the day of the first yellow fever vaccination. The source of these receptors is a man between 18 and 29 years old who received the YFV17D yellow fever vaccine.

This clonotype turned up a few times. CDR3 DNA sequence: TGCGCCAGCAGCCAAGAGAGGCCGGGTGGCTATGGCTACACCTTC. Its protein product is CASSQERPGGYGYTF. This chain links TRBV4-1 with TRBJ1-2; no clear D. This CDR3 is 15 amino acids long. CDR1 is MGHRA, CDR2 YSYEKL, per germline. Trimming took 0 bases from V and 4 from J, leaving 12 bases between them.

The table lists this clonotype with a few counts. The CDR3 region is CASSLVPGGSADTQYF. Written as DNA, the CDR3 is TGTGCCAGCAGCTTAGTCCCGGGGGGGAGCGCAGATACGCAGTATTTT. The chain has TRBV7-2 and TRBJ2-3; 8 bases match TRBD2. With V trimmed by 1 base and J by 4 bases, 7 bases remained unmatched. Germline CDR1 SGHTA, CDR2 FQGNSA. The CDR3 contains 16 residues.

This clonotype has just a few counts. The J gene is TRBJ2-5, the V gene TRBV18; 8 bases are a match to TRBD2. This CDR3 is 13 amino acids long. V was clipped by 5 bases and J by 5 bases; unmatched bases: 4. Germline V gene data show CDR1 as KGHSH and CDR2 as LQKENI. The CDR3 DNA follows: TGTGCCAGCTCAATCGCTAGCGGGGAGACCCAGTACTTC. Residues: CASSIASGETQYF. Based on the CDR3 plus reference TRBV18 and TRBJ2-5, the full variable domain is NAGVMQNPRHLVRRRGQEARLRCSPMKGHSHVYWYRQLPEEGLKFMVYLQKENIIDESGMPKERFSAEFPKEGPSILRIQQVVRGDSAAYFCASSIASGETQYFGPGTRLLVL.

CDR3 residues: CASSSPRGPRPYNEQFF. CDR3 DNA: TGTGCCAGCAGCTCTCCTCGGGGGCCGAGACCCTACAATGAGCAGTTCTTC. The chain links TRBV28 to TRBJ2-1; the D gene could be TRBD1 or TRBD2 (6 bases each). The CDR3 totals 17 residues. V dropped 6 bases and J dropped 2 bases, with 20 bases sitting between them. Per germline, CDR1 MDHEN and CDR2 SYDVKM. Full variable domain (rest looked up from reference TRBV28 and TRBJ2-1): DVKVTQSSRYLVKRTGEKVFLECVQDMDHENMFWYRQDPGLGLRLIYFSYDVKMKEKGDIPEGYSVSREKKERFSLILESASTNQTSMYLCASSSPRGPRPYNEQFFGPGTRLTVL.

This clonotype showed up just a few times. The chain recombines TRBV11-2 with TRBJ1-1; D is ambiguous. The CDR3 is 17 amino acids. Trimming removed 5 bases from V and 2 bases from J, with 21 bases in between. Germline CDR1 and CDR2: SGHAT and FQNNGV. The CDR3: CASSKWEGQVLNTEAFF. CDR3 bases: TGTGCCAGCAGCAAATGGGAGGGTCAGGTTCTCAACACTGAAGCTTTCTTT.

This clonotype was recorded at least ten times. J is TRBJ2-3 and V is TRBV10-3; tentatively, D is TRBD1 (5 bases). V gave up 6 bases and J gave up 0 bases, with 19 bases separating them. Germline loops: CDR1 ENHRY, CDR2 SYGVKD. This CDR3 has 17 residues. CDR3 sequence reads: CAIRTSRTSTSTDTQYF. CDR3 in DNA: TGTGCCATCAGAACCTCCCGGACAAGCACTAGCACAGATACGCAGTATTTT.

The table lists this clonotype with a few counts. V usage is TRBV7-3 and J usage is TRBJ2-4; 9 nucleotides match TRBD2. This CDR3 comprises 14 residues. V lost 3 bases and J lost 8; bases outside the gene matches: 5. Germline loops: CDR1 SGHTA, CDR2 FQGTGA. CDR3 loop: CASSFAGGRDIQYF. The DNA for the CDR3 is TGTGCCAGCAGCTTCGCGGGGGGGCGAGACATTCAGTACTTC.

This clonotype was recorded a few times. The chain combines TRBV10-3 with TRBJ1-2; 8 nucleotides line up with TRBD1. This CDR3 has 13 residues. V lost 5 bases, J lost 7 bases, and 6 bases stayed unmatched. Looked up from germline, CDR1 is ENHRY and CDR2 is SYGVKD. CDR3 amino acids: CAISPDRDVGYTF. Here the CDR3 DNA reads TGTGCCATCAGTCCGGACAGGGATGTTGGCTACACCTTC.

This clonotype occurred many times. The chain combines TRBV20-1 with TRBJ1-3; 9 nucleotides line up with TRBD1. V lost 0 bases to trimming and J lost 3 bases; unmatched junction nucleotides: 9. The CDR3 runs to 17 residues. Germline V gene data show CDR1 as DFQATT and CDR2 as SNEGSKA (reference sequence). Here the CDR3 DNA reads TGCAGTGCTAGAGACCTTAGACAGGGGGGAGTTGGAAACACCATATATTTT. Translated, it gives CSARDLRQGGVGNTIYF.